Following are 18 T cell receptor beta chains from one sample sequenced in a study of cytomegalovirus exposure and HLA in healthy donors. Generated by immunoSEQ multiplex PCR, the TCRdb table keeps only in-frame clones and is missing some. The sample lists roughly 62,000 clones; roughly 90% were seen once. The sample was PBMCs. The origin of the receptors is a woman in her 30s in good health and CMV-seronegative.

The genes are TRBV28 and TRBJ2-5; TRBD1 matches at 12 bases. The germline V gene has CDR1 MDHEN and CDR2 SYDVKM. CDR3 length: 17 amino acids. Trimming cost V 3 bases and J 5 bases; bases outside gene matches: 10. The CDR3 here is CASSFGSGTGGLETQYF. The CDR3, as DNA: TGTGCCAGCAGTTTTGGATCAGGGACAGGGGGCTTGGAGACCCAGTACTTC.

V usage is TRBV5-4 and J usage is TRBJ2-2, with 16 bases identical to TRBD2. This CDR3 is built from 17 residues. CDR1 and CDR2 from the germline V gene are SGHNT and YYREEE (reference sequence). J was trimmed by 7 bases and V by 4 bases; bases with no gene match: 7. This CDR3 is CASSPQGLAGGSGELFF. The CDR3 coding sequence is TGTGCCAGCAGCCCCCAGGGACTAGCGGGAGGGAGCGGGGAGCTGTTTTTT.

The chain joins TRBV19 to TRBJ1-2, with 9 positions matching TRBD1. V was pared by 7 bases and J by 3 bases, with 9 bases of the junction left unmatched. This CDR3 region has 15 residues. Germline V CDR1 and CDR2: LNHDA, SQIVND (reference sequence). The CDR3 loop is CASTLGQGYHYGYTF. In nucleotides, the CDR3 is TGTGCCAGTACCCTGGGACAGGGCTATCACTATGGCTACACCTTC.

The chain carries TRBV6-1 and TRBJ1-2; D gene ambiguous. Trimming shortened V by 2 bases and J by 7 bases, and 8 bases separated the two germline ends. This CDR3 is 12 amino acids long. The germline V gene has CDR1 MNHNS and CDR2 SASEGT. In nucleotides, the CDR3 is TGTGCCAGCAGTGAAAGTCGGAGTGGCTACACCTTC. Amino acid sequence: CASSESRSGYTF.

CDR3 DNA: TGTGCCAGCAGTTTAGGTCTAGCGGGATTAGATACGCAGTATTTT. Residues: CASSLGLAGLDTQYF. The chain joins TRBV27 to TRBJ2-3; TRBD2 matches at 9 bases. Germline CDR1 is MNHEY and CDR2 is SMNVEV (reference sequence). The CDR3 spans 15 residues. V shed 2 bases, J shed 5 bases, and the junction held 5 bases outside the gene matches.

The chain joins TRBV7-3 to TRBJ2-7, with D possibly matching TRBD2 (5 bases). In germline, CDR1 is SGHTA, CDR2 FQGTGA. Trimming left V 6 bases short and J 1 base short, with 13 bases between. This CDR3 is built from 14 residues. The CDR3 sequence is CASSIYPGSYEQYF. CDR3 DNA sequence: TGTGCCAGCAGTATCTACCCGGGGTCCTACGAGCAGTACTTC.

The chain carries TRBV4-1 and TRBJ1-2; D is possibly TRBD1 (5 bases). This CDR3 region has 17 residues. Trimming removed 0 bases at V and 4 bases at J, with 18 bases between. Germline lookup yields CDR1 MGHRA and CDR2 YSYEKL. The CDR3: CASSQDQKGLGFYGYTF. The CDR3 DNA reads TGCGCCAGCAGCCAAGATCAAAAGGGGCTCGGTTTCTATGGCTACACCTTC.

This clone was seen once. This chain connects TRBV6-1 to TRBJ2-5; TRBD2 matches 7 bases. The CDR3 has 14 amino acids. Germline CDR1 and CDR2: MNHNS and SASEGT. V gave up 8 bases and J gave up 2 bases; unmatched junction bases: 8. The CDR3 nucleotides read TGTGCCAGCCTCCCCTCTAGCGGACAAGAGACCCAGTACTTC. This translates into CASLPSSGQETQYF.

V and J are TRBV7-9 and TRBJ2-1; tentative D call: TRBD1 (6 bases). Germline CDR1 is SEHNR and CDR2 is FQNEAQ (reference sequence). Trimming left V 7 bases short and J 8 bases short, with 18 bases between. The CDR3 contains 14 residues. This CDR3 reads CASTKIQGSYEQFF. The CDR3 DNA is TGTGCCAGCACCAAAATACAGGGTTCTTATGAGCAGTTCTTC.

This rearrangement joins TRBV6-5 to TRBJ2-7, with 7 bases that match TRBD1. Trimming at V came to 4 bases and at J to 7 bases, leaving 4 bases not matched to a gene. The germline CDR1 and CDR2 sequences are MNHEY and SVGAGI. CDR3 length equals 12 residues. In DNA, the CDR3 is TGTGCCAGCAGTTTGACAGGGCGGGAGCAGTACTTC. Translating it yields CASSLTGREQYF.

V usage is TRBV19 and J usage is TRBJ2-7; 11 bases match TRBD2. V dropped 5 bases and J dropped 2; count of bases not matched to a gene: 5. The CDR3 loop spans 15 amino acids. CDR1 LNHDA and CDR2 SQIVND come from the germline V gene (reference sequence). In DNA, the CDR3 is TGTGCCAGTAGTGGACTAGCGGGCGGTACCTACGAGCAGTACTTC. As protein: CASSGLAGGTYEQYF.

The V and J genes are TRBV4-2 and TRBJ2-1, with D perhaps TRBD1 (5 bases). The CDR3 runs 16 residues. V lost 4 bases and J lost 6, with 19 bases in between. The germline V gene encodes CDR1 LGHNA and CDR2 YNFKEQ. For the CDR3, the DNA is TGTGCCAGCAGCCGTTTGGCCGGAGAGCAGGGCAATGAGCAGTTCTTC. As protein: CASSRLAGEQGNEQFF.

The CDR3 protein is CASSLFGTGGGEQYF. The CDR3 DNA is TGTGCCAGCAGCTTATTTGGGACAGGGGGCGGCGAGCAGTACTTC. This sequence joins TRBV7-3 and TRBJ2-7; 12 positions agree with TRBD1. This CDR3 has 15 amino acids. V gave up 2 bases and J gave up 6 bases; unmatched junction bases: 5. Germline V gives CDR1 SGHTA, CDR2 FQGTGA.

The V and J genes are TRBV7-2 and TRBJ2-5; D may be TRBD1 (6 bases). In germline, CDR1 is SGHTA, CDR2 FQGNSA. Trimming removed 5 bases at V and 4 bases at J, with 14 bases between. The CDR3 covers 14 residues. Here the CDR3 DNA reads TGTGCCAGCAGCATTTCCGGGACACGAGAGACCCAGTACTTC. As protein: CASSISGTRETQYF.

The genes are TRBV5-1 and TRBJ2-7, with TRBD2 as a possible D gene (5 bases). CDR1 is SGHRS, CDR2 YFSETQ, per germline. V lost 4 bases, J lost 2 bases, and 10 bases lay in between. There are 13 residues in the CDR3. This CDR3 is CASSPGLTYEQYF. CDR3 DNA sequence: TGCGCCAGCAGCCCTGGACTTACCTACGAGCAGTACTTC.

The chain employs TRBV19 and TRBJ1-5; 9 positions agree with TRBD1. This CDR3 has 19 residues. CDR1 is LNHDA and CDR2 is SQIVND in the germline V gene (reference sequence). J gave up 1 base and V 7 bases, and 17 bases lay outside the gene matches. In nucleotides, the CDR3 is TGTGCCAGTAAACCCGGGACAGGGCGAAACAATGGGAGCAATCAGCCCCAGCATTTT. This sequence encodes CASKPGTGRNNGSNQPQHF.

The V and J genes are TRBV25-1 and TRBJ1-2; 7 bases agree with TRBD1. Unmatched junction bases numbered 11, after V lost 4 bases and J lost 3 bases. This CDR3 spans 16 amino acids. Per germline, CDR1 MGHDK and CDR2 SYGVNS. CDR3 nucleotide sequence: TGTGCCAGCAGTGCTCTGACCGGGACAGAGTACTATGGCTACACCTTC. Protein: CASSALTGTEYYGYTF.

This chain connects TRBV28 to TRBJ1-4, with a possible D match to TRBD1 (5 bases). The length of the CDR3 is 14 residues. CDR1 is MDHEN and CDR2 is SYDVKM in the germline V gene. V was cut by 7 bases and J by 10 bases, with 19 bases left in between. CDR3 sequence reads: CASTTPGGRGKLFF. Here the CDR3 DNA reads TGTGCCAGCACCACCCCGGGGGGGAGGGGAAAACTGTTTTTT.